Shown below are 5 T cell receptor beta chains from a single sample sequenced in a study of T cell changes during pregnancy in multiple sclerosis. Here immunoSEQ multiplex PCR was the method, and the copy in TCRdb shows in-frame clones only, minus some. The profile shows tens of thousands of clones, roughly 91% of them singletons. Specimen: CD8+ T cells from peripheral blood mononuclear cells, collected in the third trimester of pregnancy. Receptor source: a female donor with multiple sclerosis, enrolled in a pregnancy study.

The rearrangement links TRBV15 to TRBJ1-2; D is ambiguous. Trimming took 0 bases from V and 1 from J, leaving 9 bases between them. The CDR3 covers 15 residues. In germline, CDR1 is LNHNV, CDR2 YYDKDF (reference sequence). CDR3 sequence reads: CATSRDVAVNYGYTF. In DNA form, the CDR3 reads TGTGCCACCAGCAGAGATGTAGCCGTTAACTATGGCTACACCTTC. Drawing the rest from reference TRBV15 and TRBJ1-2, the complete variable domain is DAMVIQNPRYQVTQFGKPVTLSCSQTLNHNVMYWYQQKSSQAPKLLFHYYDKDFNNEADTPDNFQSRRPNTSFCFLDIRSPGLGDTAMYLCATSRDVAVNYGYTFGSGTRLTVV.

The rearrangement joins TRBV13 to TRBJ2-3; 10 nucleotides agree with TRBD2. Germline V gene lookup returns CDR1 PRHDT and CDR2 FYEKMQ (reference sequence). V lost 5 bases to trimming and J lost 1 base; unmatched junction nucleotides: 6. The CDR3 covers 16 residues. CDR3 amino acids: CASSPLAGEGTDTQYF. The CDR3 nucleotides read TGTGCCAGCAGCCCCCTAGCGGGGGAAGGCACAGATACGCAGTATTTT.

The chain employs TRBV5-1 and TRBJ1-2; D is perhaps TRBD1 (5 bases). In germline, CDR1 is SGHRS, CDR2 YFSETQ. The CDR3 is 15 amino acids. V was pared by 5 bases and J by 1 base, with 15 bases between. The CDR3 spells CASRGVGASNYGYTF. The CDR3 DNA sequence: TGCGCCAGCAGAGGAGTAGGGGCCAGTAACTATGGCTACACCTTC.

The chain couples TRBV2 to TRBJ2-7, with 9 bases fitting TRBD1. Germline V gene lookup returns CDR1 SNHLY and CDR2 FYNNEI. The V and J ends lost 10 bases and 3 bases, in that order; junction bases with no gene match: 16. The CDR3 contains 16 residues. The CDR3 here is CATLRSPQGANYEQYF. The CDR3 DNA reads TGTGCCACCCTTCGAAGCCCACAGGGGGCGAACTACGAGCAGTACTTC.

J is TRBJ1-5 and V is TRBV19, with TRBD1 identical over 8 bases. V shed 5 bases and J 9 bases; nucleotides not matched to a gene: 12. Germline V CDR1 and CDR2: LNHDA, SQIVND (reference sequence). The CDR3 contains 15 residues. In DNA form, the CDR3 reads TGTGCCAGTAGTGCGGGACAGGCGGCCGGTCGGCCCCAGCATTTT. Its protein is CASSAGQAAGRPQHF.